The next 3 T cell receptor beta chains were all read from a single sample in a study of beta chain features in type 1 diabetes. Sequenced material consisted of expressed TCRB transcripts (all of the isolated RNA was reverse transcribed). Clones were read by immunoSEQ multiplex PCR, and TCRdb kept only the in-frame ones, dropping some. Of about 620,000 clones in the sample, around 15% were seen once. The sample taken for sequencing was naive CD4+ T cells from blood. Receptor source: a man in his late teens or twenties in good health.

A remark on this clone: The same CDR3 can be traced to other DNA sequences in this sample. The chain uses TRBV5-1 and TRBJ1-4, with a tentative D call TRBD1 (5 bases). The length of the CDR3 is 15 residues. The germline V and J ends were trimmed by 1 base and 11 bases, with 18 bases remaining between them. Per germline, CDR1 SGHRS and CDR2 YFSETQ. The CDR3 spells CASSLISRAGEKLFF. DNA for the CDR3: TGCGCCAGCAGCTTGATCTCCAGGGCCGGTGAGAAACTGTTTTTT. Drawing the rest from reference TRBV5-1 and TRBJ1-4, the complete variable domain is KAGVTQTPRYLIKTRGQQVTLSCSPISGHRSVSWYQQTPGQGLQFLFEYFSETQRNKGNFPGRFSGRQFSNSRSEMNVSTLELGDSALYLCASSLISRAGEKLFFGSGTQLSVL.

This clone occurred a few times. This rearrangement joins TRBV11-2 to TRBJ2-3; D possibly corresponds to TRBD2 (7 bases). The CDR3 totals 16 residues. From germline, CDR1 is SGHAT and CDR2 FQNNGV. The ends were cut back, 6 bases at V and 1 base at J, with 17 bases in the middle. The CDR3 protein is CASRRPGGGRTDTQYF. In nucleotides, the CDR3 is TGTGCCAGCAGGCGTCCGGGCGGGGGCCGCACAGATACGCAGTATTTT.

Regarding this clone: One end of the junction is discordant with germline, which a read error may explain. The chain joins TRBV6-6 to TRBJ1-5; D might be TRBD1 (5 bases). Germline-derived CDR1 and CDR2 are MNHNY and SVGAGI (reference sequence). This CDR3 spans 14 amino acids. The CDR3 DNA reads as TGCGCAGCCCGCCAGGGAAATAGCAATCAGCCCCAGCATTTT. The encoded protein is CAARQGNSNQPQHF.